Below, 9 T cell receptor beta chains from the same sample are listed, as sequenced in a study of T cell responses to AZD1222 COVID-19 vaccine. TCRdb's copy holds only in-frame clones and misses some; the assay was immunoSEQ multiplex PCR. This sample has about 110,000 clones, with nearly 90% found just once. This material consisted of peripheral blood, taken on day 0 of AZD1222 vaccination. The receptors here all came from an adult in good health.

This chain uses TRBV5-4 with TRBJ1-4; unclear D gene. This CDR3 contains 15 residues. Trimming cost V 0 bases and J 0 bases, with 6 bases left between them. Germline CDR1 reads SGHNT; CDR2 reads YYREEE (reference sequence). The CDR3 protein is CASSLGAATNEKLFF. For the CDR3, the DNA is TGTGCCAGCAGCTTGGGAGCAGCAACTAATGAAAAACTGTTTTTT.

The rearrangement joins TRBV11-1 to TRBJ1-1; D call uncertain. Trimming shortened V by 5 bases and J by 6 bases, and 4 bases separated the two germline ends. The germline CDR1 and CDR2 sequences are SGHAT and FQDESV (reference sequence). This CDR3 has 10 amino acids. CDR3 in DNA: TGTGCCAGCAGCCACTCTGAAGCTTTCTTT. Encoded protein: CASSHSEAFF.

The CDR3 coding sequence is TGTGCCAGTAGTACCAACCAGCGGGTGGAGGGGGAGCAGTACTTC. Translated: CASSTNQRVEGEQYF. The chain couples TRBV19 to TRBJ2-7, with D possibly TRBD2 on 6 matching bases. The CDR3 consists of 15 residues. Germline assignment: CDR1 LNHDA and CDR2 SQIVND (reference sequence). Deletions cut 4 bases from V and 7 bases from J, with 20 bases between.

The chain is built from TRBV3-1 (or the pseudogene TRBV3-2) and TRBJ1-6; D might be TRBD1 (5 bases). Trimming removed 1 base at V and 9 bases at J, with 13 bases between. Germline V gene lookup returns CDR1 LGHDT and CDR2 YNNKEL (reference sequence). The CDR3 spans 15 residues. For the CDR3, the DNA is TGTGCCAGCAGCCAAGGGGTGACAGACACTTCACCCCTCCACTTT. Protein sequence: CASSQGVTDTSPLHF.

J is TRBJ2-7 and V is TRBV28; D not certain. The CDR3 has 14 amino acids. Germline V lookup: CDR1 MDHEN, CDR2 SYDVKM. Between the trimmed V and J ends, which lost 4 bases and 2 bases, there was a span of 12 bases. The CDR3 DNA sequence: TGTGCCAGCAGTTGGTCACAGAATACCTACGAGCAGTACTTC. Residues: CASSWSQNTYEQYF.

This sequence joins TRBV3-1 (or the pseudogene TRBV3-2) and TRBJ1-1; D gene uncertain. The V gene's germline CDR1 is LGHDT and CDR2 YNNKEL (reference sequence). V gave up 1 base and J gave up 2 bases, with 8 bases separating them. The CDR3 runs to 14 residues. DNA for the CDR3: TGTGCCAGCAGCCAAGGTCCGGGTAACACTGAAGCTTTCTTT. Translating it yields CASSQGPGNTEAFF.

The V gene is TRBV24-1, the J gene TRBJ1-1; 7 nucleotides match TRBD1. There are 14 residues in the CDR3. Germline assignment: CDR1 KGHDR and CDR2 SFDVKD. Germline trimming cut 3 bases from V and 11 bases from J; bases unmatched to any gene: 11. The CDR3 coding sequence is TGTGCCACCAGTGATCTTAACGGACAGGTGGGGGCTTTCTTT. Its translation: CATSDLNGQVGAFF.

The rearrangement links TRBV5-6 to TRBJ1-2; weak D call: TRBD1 (6 bases). Germline CDR1 and CDR2: SGHDT and YYEEEE. V was shortened by 2 bases and J by 6 bases, with 11 bases between the two germline ends. The CDR3 is 13 residues long. CDR3 nucleotide sequence: TGTGCCAGCAGCTTCACTGGGGGCAATGGCTACACCTTC. Translation: CASSFTGGNGYTF.

This rearrangement joins TRBV15 to TRBJ2-3, with D unclear. The germline V gene encodes CDR1 LNHNV and CDR2 YYDKDF (reference sequence). Deletions cut 0 bases from V and 3 bases from J, with 10 bases between. This CDR3 contains 15 residues. CDR3 in amino acids: CATSRDRAGTDTQYF. CDR3 nucleotide sequence: TGTGCCACCAGCAGAGATAGGGCAGGAACAGATACGCAGTATTTT.